These 23 T cell receptor beta chains were all obtained from the same sample, sequenced in a study of human T cells and chemical hapten exposure. Via MiXCR, TCRdb re-called the RACE reads, giving one row per CDR3 protein. Of around 360,000 distinct CDR3 sequences in the sample, about 6.3% were seen once. Time point described: patch test 2, 6 weeks after DPC sensitization. Specified treatment: therapeutic diphenylcyclopropenone sensitization with weekly scalp DPC. The sample was whole blood, taken in connection with sensitization to the hapten diphenylcyclopropenone (DPC). The receptors were gathered from a woman between 18 and 29 years old with alopecia areata. Some clones in this sample may be carry-over from other donors' samples.

The chain carries TRBV2 and TRBJ1-1, with 8 bases matching TRBD1. With 6 bases clipped from V and 1 base from J, the junction kept 10 bases outside the gene matches. Germline CDR1 is SNHLY and CDR2 is FYNNEI. This CDR3 spans 16 amino acids. The DNA of the CDR3 is TGTGCCAGCAGGTCGTCGCAGGGGGCAAGGAACACTGAAGCTTTCTTT. It yields the protein CASRSSQGARNTEAFF. Based on the CDR3 plus reference TRBV2 and TRBJ1-1, the full variable domain is EPEVTQTPSHQVTQMGQEVILRCVPISNHLYFYWYRQILGQKVEFLVSFYNNEISEKSEIFDDQFSVERPDGSNFTLKIRSTKLEDSAMYFCASRSSQGARNTEAFFGQGTRLTVV.

J is TRBJ2-4 and V is TRBV25-1; D possibly corresponds to TRBD2 (6 bases). The CDR3 has 14 amino acids. Germline lookup yields CDR1 MGHDK and CDR2 SYGVNS. V gave up 4 bases and J gave up 9 bases, with 16 bases separating them. CDR3 in DNA: TGTGCCAGCAGTGGGCCGGCGGGGCCGGGCATTCAGTACTTC. This sequence encodes CASSGPAGPGIQYF.

This clonotype was seen repeatedly, ten times or more. The chain employs TRBV4-2 and TRBJ1-2; 9 nucleotides align to TRBD1. There are 15 residues in the CDR3. CDR1 LGHNA and CDR2 YNFKEQ come from the germline V gene. J lost 4 bases, V lost 3 bases, and 6 bases had no gene match. The CDR3 nucleotides are TGTGCCAGCAGCCAGGGGACAGGGCAGTCCTATGGCTACACCTTC. The encoded protein is CASSQGTGQSYGYTF.

In its sample, this clonotype was seen many times. The J gene is TRBJ1-5, the V gene TRBV20-1; 7 nucleotides match TRBD1. The length of the CDR3 is 15 residues. The germline V gene encodes CDR1 DFQATT and CDR2 SNEGSKA (reference sequence). The trim removed 3 bases at V and 8 bases at J, leaving 13 bases unmatched. In nucleotides, the CDR3 is TGCAGTGCTAGCGAGGGGGCGGAGGGGATAGAGCCCCAGCATTTT. Translation: CSASEGAEGIEPQHF.

The chain couples TRBV7-9 to TRBJ2-7; D not certain. CDR1 and CDR2 from the germline V gene are SEHNR and FQNEAQ (reference sequence). The CDR3 is 12 amino acids. V dropped 3 bases and J dropped 7 bases, with 10 bases sitting between them. The CDR3 sequence is CASSLESREQYF. CDR3 sequence (DNA): TGTGCCAGCAGCTTGGAGTCTAGAGAGCAGTACTTC.

The chain recombines TRBV6-5 with TRBJ1-1; D call uncertain. V lost 5 bases, J lost 0 bases, and 7 bases lay in between. CDR1 is MNHEY, CDR2 SVGAGI, per germline. This CDR3 comprises 13 residues. CDR3 amino acids: CASSRDMNTEAFF. The DNA of the CDR3 is TGTGCCAGCAGTCGCGACATGAACACTGAAGCTTTCTTT.

The V gene is TRBV6-2 or TRBV6-3, the J gene TRBJ2-5; D is possibly TRBD1 (6 bases). The CDR3 length is 15 residues. Trimming pared 0 bases from V and 1 base from J, leaving 9 bases between. Germline loops: CDR1 MNHEY, CDR2 SVGEGT. CDR3 nucleotide sequence: TGTGCCAGCAGTTACTCCGGGACATTCCAAGAGACCCAGTACTTC. Translating gives CASSYSGTFQETQYF.

V is TRBV6-5 and J is TRBJ2-1, with 9 bases lining up with TRBD1. CDR1 is MNHEY and CDR2 is SVGAGI in the germline V gene. CDR3 length equals 13 residues. CDR3 sequence (DNA): TGTGGTACGCGGGAGACAGGGGGCAATGAGCAGTTCTTC. The encoded protein is CGTRETGGNEQFF.

This clonotype was detected ten times or more. The chain is built from TRBV2 and TRBJ1-1; possible D gene TRBD1, 5 bases. The germline V and J ends were trimmed by 6 bases and 1 base, with 9 bases remaining between them. Per the germline V gene, CDR1 is SNHLY and CDR2 is FYNNEI. The CDR3 contains 13 residues. The CDR3 loop reads CASRKTENTEAFF. In DNA, the CDR3 is TGTGCCAGCAGGAAGACAGAGAACACTGAAGCTTTCTTT.

This clonotype was counted ten times or more. V is TRBV5-6 and J is TRBJ1-1; a weak D match, TRBD1 (6 bases). CDR3 length equals 14 residues. CDR1 SGHDT and CDR2 YYEEEE come from the germline V gene. V lost 2 bases, J lost 1 base, and 9 bases lay in between. In DNA, the CDR3 is TGTGCCAGCAGCTTTTTGGACAGGAACACTGAAGCTTTCTTT. Amino acids: CASSFLDRNTEAFF. The full variable domain, rest sourced from reference TRBV5-6 and TRBJ1-1, is DAGVTQSPTHLIKTRGQQVTLRCSPKSGHDTVSWYQQALGQGPQFIFQYYEEEERQRGNFPDRFSGHQFPNYSSELNVNALLLGDSALYLCASSFLDRNTEAFFGQGTRLTVV.

This clonotype appeared a few times. V usage is TRBV2 and J usage is TRBJ2-1; 9 positions match TRBD2. The junction had 3 bases not matched to a gene; V was cut back by 2 bases and J by 4 bases. CDR1 SNHLY and CDR2 FYNNEI come from the germline V gene. This CDR3 has 15 residues. CDR3: CASSELSGGYNEQFF. The CDR3, as DNA: TGTGCCAGCAGTGAACTTAGCGGGGGTTACAATGAGCAGTTCTTC.

The table lists this clonotype with a few counts. This chain joins TRBV18 and TRBJ2-5; D may be TRBD2 (6 bases). V gave up 0 bases and J gave up 4 bases, with 21 bases separating them. The CDR3 has 18 residues. Germline CDR1 KGHSH, CDR2 LQKENI. The CDR3 is CASSPPIAGLSWGETQYF. The CDR3 coding sequence is TGTGCCAGCTCACCACCGATTGCGGGGTTATCGTGGGGAGAGACCCAGTACTTC. Variable domain in full (rest from reference TRBV18 and TRBJ2-5): NAGVMQNPRHLVRRRGQEARLRCSPMKGHSHVYWYRQLPEEGLKFMVYLQKENIIDESGMPKERFSAEFPKEGPSILRIQQVVRGDSAAYFCASSPPIAGLSWGETQYFGPGTRLLVL.

This clonotype was recorded at least ten times. This chain uses TRBV6-5 with TRBJ2-3; 9 bases match TRBD2. After removal of 2 bases from V and 5 bases from J, the junction contained 8 bases not matched to a gene. Germline loops: CDR1 MNHEY, CDR2 SVGAGI. This CDR3 region has 16 residues. The CDR3 here is CASSYNLAGIKDTQYF. The DNA of the CDR3 is TGTGCCAGCAGTTACAACCTAGCGGGGATAAAAGATACGCAGTATTTT.

The V and J genes are TRBV3-1 and TRBJ1-3; the D is unclear. Germline V gene data show CDR1 as LGHDT and CDR2 as YNNKEL (reference sequence). V was pared by 1 base and J by 7 bases, with 8 bases between. The length of the CDR3 is 13 residues. CDR3 amino acids: CASSQGLENTIYF. The DNA of the CDR3 is TGTGCCAGCAGCCAAGGTCTAGAGAACACCATATATTTT. The complete variable domain, with remaining parts taken from reference TRBV3-1 and TRBJ1-3, reads DTAVSQTPKYLVTQMGNDKSIKCEQNLGHDTMYWYKQDSKKFLKIMFSYNNKELIINETVPNRFSPKSPDKAHLNLHINSLELGDSAVYFCASSQGLENTIYFGEGSWLTVV.

The V gene is TRBV12-3 or TRBV12-4, the J gene TRBJ2-1; 9 bases line up with TRBD2. The CDR3 is 17 amino acids. The V segment lost 3 bases and the J segment 0 bases; nucleotides outside the gene matches: 6. The CDR3 DNA sequence: TGTGCCAGCAGTTTCCGTCTAGCGGGGAGCTCCTACAATGAGCAGTTCTTC. Translated, it gives CASSFRLAGSSYNEQFF.

The rearrangement joins TRBV6-5 to TRBJ2-2; 10 positions match TRBD1. The V and J ends lost 6 bases and 3 bases, in that order; junction bases with no gene match: 10. CDR1 and CDR2 from the germline V gene are MNHEY and SVGAGI. This CDR3 has 17 residues. The CDR3: CASSLEPTGGYTGELFF. The CDR3 region has the DNA TGTGCCAGCAGCTTAGAACCGACAGGGGGCTACACCGGGGAGCTGTTTTTT.

Many counts were recorded for this clonotype. The chain recombines TRBV7-3 with TRBJ2-3; perhaps TRBD1 as D (5 bases). The germline V gene has CDR1 SGHTA and CDR2 FQGTGA. The CDR3 has 17 amino acids. The V and J ends lost 4 bases and 4 bases respectively, with 21 bases between them. The CDR3 sequence: CASSSLGLRPGPDTQYF. DNA for the CDR3: TGTGCCAGCAGCTCATTGGGGCTACGCCCAGGCCCAGATACGCAGTATTTT.

The chain is built from TRBV12-3 or TRBV12-4 and TRBJ1-2, with D uncertain. Trimming pared 3 bases from V and 4 bases from J, leaving 9 bases between. The CDR3 contains 13 residues. The CDR3 region is CASSLLSSYGYTF. Here the CDR3 DNA reads TGTGCCAGCAGTTTGCTGAGCAGCTATGGCTACACCTTC.

This clonotype has ten or more counts. The chain carries TRBV7-2 and TRBJ1-2, with TRBD1 matching 7 bases. The germline CDR1 and CDR2 sequences are SGHTA and FQGNSA. Trimming cost V 1 base and J 4 bases; bases outside gene matches: 6. The CDR3 is made up of 15 amino acids. The CDR3 coding sequence is TGTGCCAGCAGCTTAGAAAACAGGGGTCCCTATGGCTACACCTTC. Its protein is CASSLENRGPYGYTF.

This clonotype showed up many times. J is TRBJ1-1 and V is TRBV6-5; possibly TRBD1 for D (5 bases). This CDR3 is 13 amino acids long. Trimming stripped 2 bases from V and 5 bases from J, with 9 bases between. Looked up from germline, CDR1 is MNHEY and CDR2 is SVGAGI. CDR3 residues: CASSYGAGTEAFF. For the CDR3, the DNA is TGTGCCAGCAGTTACGGGGCAGGGACTGAAGCTTTCTTT.

The V and J genes are TRBV7-9 and TRBJ1-1, with D maybe TRBD1 (6 bases). This CDR3 is built from 14 residues. Per germline, CDR1 SEHNR and CDR2 FQNEAQ (reference sequence). V was pared by 6 bases and J by 5 bases, with 16 bases between. This CDR3 reads CASRSVEGGTEAFF. CDR3 nucleotides: TGTGCCAGCAGATCTGTTGAGGGGGGGACTGAAGCTTTCTTT.

This clonotype was counted ten times or more. The CDR3 coding sequence is TGTGCCAGTAACGACAGGGGAGTTGGAAACACCATATATTTT. It codes for CASNDRGVGNTIYF. The J gene is TRBJ1-3, the V gene TRBV19; 8 bases map to TRBD1. CDR3 length: 14 amino acids. The trim removed 7 bases at V and 3 bases at J, leaving 5 bases unmatched. Germline CDR1 LNHDA, CDR2 SQIVND (reference sequence).

The CDR3 DNA follows: TGTGCCAGCAGCAAAGCCGGGAAGACACACGGAAACACCATATATTTT. It specifies CASSKAGKTHGNTIYF. J is TRBJ1-3 and V is TRBV21-1; the DNA was not compared with TRBD1, the D call given in the table. TRBV21-1 is reported as a pseudogene. This CDR3 has 16 amino acids.